The present T cell receptor beta chain was sequenced within a study of T cell repertoires in cytomegalovirus infection. Across the whole study: Alongside well-studied HLA-B-restricted CMV epitopes, recently identified HLA-C-restricted CMV epitopes were also used. Public TCR beta signatures provided an indication of both CMV infection and a matching HLA type. General observations from the study: Of the TCR beta families, the public ones yielded a cumulative frequency that identified carriers of CMV plus the relevant HLA. CMV-specific TCR beta clonotypes restricted by HLA-C were the ones dominating the ex vivo response.

TCRdb reprocessed the reads via MiXCR and lists one record per CDR3 protein. This table holds some 940,000 distinct CDR3 sequences, 31% found once. This clonotype was counted a few times. The antigen is not known. V was clipped by 5 bases and J by 7 bases, with 11 bases between them. The CDR3 is 12 amino acids. Germline loops: CDR1 SEHNR, CDR2 FQNEAQ (reference sequence). The TCR originated in a human donor in good health (CMV status not recorded). Some clones in this sample may be carry-over from other donors' samples. This material consisted of cultured CD8+ T cells from PBMCs, taken from culture after CMV antigen stimulation. The chain uses TRBV7-9 and TRBJ1-1, with a tentative D call TRBD1 (5 bases). CDR3 coding DNA: TGTGCCAGCAGCCCTGACAGACTTGAAGCTTTCTTT. Residues: CASSPDRLEAFF.